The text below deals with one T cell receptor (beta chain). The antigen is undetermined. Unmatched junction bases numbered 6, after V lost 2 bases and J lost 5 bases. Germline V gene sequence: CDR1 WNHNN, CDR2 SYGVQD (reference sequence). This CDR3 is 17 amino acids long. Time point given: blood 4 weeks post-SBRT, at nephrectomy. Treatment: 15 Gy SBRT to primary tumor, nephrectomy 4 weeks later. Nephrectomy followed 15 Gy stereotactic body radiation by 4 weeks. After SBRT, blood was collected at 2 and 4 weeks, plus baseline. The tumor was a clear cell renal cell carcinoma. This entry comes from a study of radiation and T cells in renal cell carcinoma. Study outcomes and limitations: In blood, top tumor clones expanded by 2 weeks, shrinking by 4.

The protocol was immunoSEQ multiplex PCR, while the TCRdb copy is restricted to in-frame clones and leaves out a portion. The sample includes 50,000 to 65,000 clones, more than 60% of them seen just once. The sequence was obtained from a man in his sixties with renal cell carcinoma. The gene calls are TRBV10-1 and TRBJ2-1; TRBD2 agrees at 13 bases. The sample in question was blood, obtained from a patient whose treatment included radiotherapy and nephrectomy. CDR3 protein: CASSEGLAGAMHNEQFF. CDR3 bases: TGCGCCAGCAGTGAGGGACTAGCGGGGGCAATGCACAATGAGCAGTTCTTC.